Following are 32 T cell receptor beta chains from one sample sequenced in a study of T cell repertoires in cytomegalovirus infection (dated by TCRdb to about 2019). The treatment or condition label here, explained by the study, means: in vitro stimulation with specific CMV peptide epitopes to enrich CMV-specific T cells. These receptors lack a known antigen. The sequencer listed for this sample is Illumina HiSeq 1500. TCRdb reprocessing: public reads trimmed at Q25 with fastp, clones called with MiXCR, in-frame beta chains kept. A single entry per CDR3 protein holds the most common genes and DNA from its merged rows. Present in this sample are around 710,000 distinct CDR3 sequences, about 28% of which were seen just once. 10% to 15% of the sample is taken by the ten largest. This material consisted of cultured CD8+ T cells from PBMCs, taken from culture after CMV antigen stimulation. The receptor set was obtained from a human donor in good health (CMV status not recorded). Some clones in this sample may be carry-over from other donors' samples.

This clonotype was counted between two and nine times. The junction departs from germline at one end; a sequencing error may be responsible. The chain carries TRBV4-2 and TRBJ1-1, with D hard to call. This CDR3 is built from 11 residues. The V gene's germline CDR1 is LGHNA and CDR2 YNFKEQ. The CDR3 is CASSQEGPWVF. CDR3 nucleotides: TGTGCCAGCAGCCAAGAGGGCCCCTGGGTATTT.

This clonotype was counted a few times. This chain links TRBV28 with TRBJ1-4, with D perhaps matching TRBD1 (6 bases). CDR3 size: 17 residues. CDR1 and CDR2 (germline): MDHEN, SYDVKM. Trimming took off 4 bases at V and 8 bases at J, with 23 bases between the two ends. The CDR3 loop reads CASSSGTPRISHEKLFF. In DNA, the CDR3 is TGTGCCAGCAGTTCCGGGACACCGAGAATCTCCCACGAAAAACTGTTTTTT.

The gene calls are TRBV6-2 or TRBV6-3 and TRBJ1-5, with D perhaps TRBD1 (5 bases). The V end was cut by 3 bases, the J end by 7 bases, with 22 bases between. The CDR3 is 17 amino acids. Germline values: CDR1 MNHEY, CDR2 SVGEGT. The CDR3 bases are TGTGCCAGCAGTTATAAAGTATTGGGGCCTACGGACCAGCCCCAGCATTTT. It specifies CASSYKVLGPTDQPQHF.

The sample holds many counts of this clonotype. The rearrangement uses TRBV7-6 and TRBJ1-6; D is unclear. The CDR3 consists of 13 residues. Trimming took off 2 bases at V and 10 bases at J, with 9 bases between the two ends. Looked up from germline, CDR1 is SGHVS and CDR2 is FNYEAQ. CDR3 sequence: CASSLSEGSPLHF. The CDR3 region has the DNA TGTGCCAGCAGCTTATCGGAGGGATCACCCCTCCACTTT.

This clonotype was detected only a few times. This chain links TRBV27 with TRBJ2-1, with 9 bases matching TRBD1. Germline CDR1 reads MNHEY; CDR2 reads SMNVEV (reference sequence). With 1 base clipped from V and 9 bases from J, the junction kept 4 bases outside the gene matches. CDR3 length equals 14 residues. DNA of the CDR3: TGTGCCAGCAGTTTATATACAGGGGGCAGTGAGCAGTTCTTC. It codes for CASSLYTGGSEQFF.

This clonotype was seen ten or more times. The genes are TRBV28 and TRBJ2-1; 7 bases agree with TRBD2. Losses at the gene ends were 2 bases for V and 3 bases for J; bases not matched to a gene: 4. The CDR3 is 15 residues long. The germline V gene has CDR1 MDHEN and CDR2 SYDVKM. CDR3 in amino acids: CASSLRDYIYNEQFF. CDR3 nucleotides: TGTGCCAGCAGTTTACGGGACTATATCTACAATGAGCAGTTCTTC.

This clonotype was counted ten times or more. The rearrangement links TRBV7-6 to TRBJ1-4; TRBD1 agrees at 9 bases. Germline V gives CDR1 SGHVS, CDR2 FNYEAQ. The CDR3 runs 16 residues. J gave up 0 bases and V 5 bases, and 4 bases lay outside the gene matches. In DNA form, the CDR3 reads TGTGCCAGCAGCGAAAGGACAGGGGCAACTAATGAAAAACTGTTTTTT. This encodes CASSERTGATNEKLFF.

The table lists this clonotype with many counts. The chain uses TRBV7-6 and TRBJ1-2; D remains ambiguous. Trimming left V 4 bases short and J 2 bases short, with 8 bases between. The germline CDR1 and CDR2 sequences are SGHVS and FNYEAQ. This CDR3 spans 13 amino acids. The CDR3 sequence: CASSSTVNYGYTF. As DNA, the CDR3 is TGTGCCAGCAGCTCAACCGTCAACTATGGCTACACCTTC.

This clonotype has more than one count but fewer than ten. The genes are TRBV14 and TRBJ2-1, with 9 bases that match TRBD1. CDR3 length: 15 residues. The V and J ends lost 4 bases and 5 bases, in that order; junction bases with no gene match: 6. The V gene's germline CDR1 is SGHDN and CDR2 FVKESK. The CDR3 DNA follows: TGTGCCAGCAGCCCCGGACAGGGGCAAAACAATGAGCAGTTCTTC. Its translation: CASSPGQGQNNEQFF.

The chain carries TRBV28 and TRBJ2-7, with TRBD1 matching over 7 bases. The CDR3 runs to 16 residues. Per germline, CDR1 MDHEN and CDR2 SYDVKM. Trimming took 1 base from V and 0 from J; bases not matched to a gene: 6. The CDR3 protein is CASSLLGSGGSYEQYV. CDR3 sequence (DNA): TGTGCCAGCAGTTTATTGGGGTCAGGGGGCTCCTACGAGCAGTACGTC.

By share, this clonotype counts as medium-sized. CDR3 region: CASSQNSRGQGVREQYV. The CDR3 DNA is TGTGCCAGCAGCCAAAATTCTCGGGGACAGGGAGTTCGCGAGCAGTACGTC. This chain connects TRBV7-8 to TRBJ2-7; 9 bases align to TRBD1. V was clipped by 5 bases and J by 6 bases; unmatched bases: 17. Germline-derived CDR1 and CDR2 are SGHVS and FQNEAQ. The CDR3 loop spans 17 amino acids.

The V call is TRBV6-2 or TRBV6-3, the J call TRBJ2-7; D is unresolved. This CDR3 is built from 15 residues. Trimming took off 4 bases at V and 2 bases at J, with 15 bases between the two ends. The germline V gene has CDR1 MNHEY and CDR2 SVGEGT. The CDR3 sequence: CASSLPHSRPYEQYV. DNA for the CDR3: TGTGCCAGCAGTTTGCCCCACAGTAGACCCTACGAGCAGTACGTC.

This chain uses TRBV6-1 with TRBJ2-7; D is perhaps TRBD1 (5 bases). V lost 3 bases and J lost 2, with 14 bases in between. Per germline, CDR1 MNHNS and CDR2 SASEGT. The CDR3 has 15 amino acids. The CDR3 DNA reads TGTGCCAGCAGTGACGGACAAGGGGCGCCCTACGAGCAGTACTTC. It is translated as CASSDGQGAPYEQYF.

V usage is TRBV12-3 or TRBV12-4 and J usage is TRBJ2-3; 8 nucleotides match TRBD2. J lost 1 base, V lost 6 bases, and 12 bases had no gene match. The CDR3 has 17 residues. The CDR3 region has the DNA TGTGCCAGCAGCCAGACTACGGGGGGGGCTGGCACAGATACGCAGTATTTT. Its protein is CASSQTTGGAGTDTQYF.

The chain carries TRBV28 and TRBJ1-1, with TRBD1 identical over 8 bases. The CDR3 length is 17 residues. CDR1 and CDR2 (germline): MDHEN, SYDVKM. V trimming: 5 bases; J trimming: 2 bases; junction bases outside the gene matches: 13. Here the CDR3 DNA reads TGTGCCAGCAGTACCAATGTCCGGGACAGGAATAACACTGAAGCTTTCTTT. Residues: CASSTNVRDRNNTEAFF.

CDR3 bases: TGTGCCAGCAGGGGGGGACAGGGGAATGGCTACACCTTC. It specifies CASRGGQGNGYTF. The rearrangement uses TRBV12-3 or TRBV12-4 and TRBJ1-2, with 10 bases matching TRBD1. Trimming took 6 bases from V and 6 from J; bases not matched to a gene: 4. This CDR3 region has 13 residues.

This clonotype has a handful of counts. V is TRBV27 and J is TRBJ2-1; 9 bases are a match to TRBD2. The V segment lost 7 bases and the J segment 7 bases; nucleotides outside the gene matches: 8. This CDR3 is 14 amino acids long. Germline V CDR1 and CDR2: MNHEY, SMNVEV (reference sequence). This CDR3 reads CASIGGGAFNEQFF. The CDR3 DNA sequence: TGTGCCAGCATAGGCGGGGGGGCCTTTAATGAGCAGTTCTTC.

This chain joins TRBV6-2 or TRBV6-3 and TRBJ1-4; D ambiguous. The ends were cut back, 5 bases at V and 5 bases at J, with 9 bases in the middle. The CDR3 has 13 amino acids. Germline V gene sequence: CDR1 MNHEY, CDR2 SVGEGT. The CDR3 loop reads CASSPWHNEKLFF. The DNA of the CDR3 is TGTGCCAGCAGTCCGTGGCACAATGAAAAACTGTTTTTT.

This chain connects TRBV2 to TRBJ2-1; D unresolved. V dropped 5 bases and J dropped 0 bases, with 14 bases sitting between them. The germline gives CDR1 SNHLY, CDR2 FYNNEI. The CDR3 covers 16 residues. CDR3 nucleotide sequence: TGTGCCAGCAGTTACCCCGGGCTTGGCTCCTACAATGAGCAGTTCTTC. Amino acid sequence: CASSYPGLGSYNEQFF.

This clonotype was picked up a small number of times. V gene TRBV4-3 combines with J gene TRBJ2-2; D assignment may be TRBD1 or TRBD2 (5 bases each). Looked up from germline, CDR1 is LGHNA and CDR2 is YSLEER. CDR3 length equals 18 residues. Trimming took off 3 bases at V and 6 bases at J, with 23 bases between the two ends. The CDR3 region has the DNA TGCGCCAGCAGCCACCTGGGGGACCCAGTGGGGGTCTCCGGGGAGCTGTTTTTT. As protein: CASSHLGDPVGVSGELFF.

The J gene is TRBJ2-2, the V gene TRBV6-5; 9 nucleotides line up with TRBD2. Unmatched junction bases numbered 4, after V lost 0 bases and J lost 5 bases. The CDR3 covers 16 residues. Germline V gives CDR1 MNHEY, CDR2 SVGAGI. Here the CDR3 reads CASSYSLAGYTGELFF. The CDR3 DNA sequence: TGTGCCAGCAGTTACTCCCTAGCGGGGTATACCGGGGAGCTGTTTTTT.

The CDR3: CASRGQGVEGYTF. The CDR3 region has the DNA TGTGCCAGCAGGGGACAGGGGGTAGAAGGCTACACCTTC. The V gene is TRBV6-6, the J gene TRBJ1-2; 11 nucleotides align to TRBD1. V was pared by 6 bases and J by 8 bases, with 5 bases of the junction left unmatched. There are 13 residues in the CDR3. Germline V CDR1 and CDR2: MNHNY, SVGAGI (reference sequence).

This clonotype was counted between two and nine times. The chain combines TRBV7-2 with TRBJ2-2, with D perhaps matching TRBD2 (7 bases). The germline V gene has CDR1 SGHTA and CDR2 FQGNSA. V was cut by 2 bases and J by 5 bases, with 15 bases left in between. The CDR3 contains 16 residues. CDR3 coding DNA: TGTGCCAGCAGCTTAAGGGGGGGCCGCGGAACCGGGGAGCTGTTTTTT. Translated, it gives CASSLRGGRGTGELFF.

This rearrangement joins TRBV19 to TRBJ2-7; D possibly corresponds to TRBD2 (5 bases). CDR1 is LNHDA and CDR2 is SQIVND in the germline V gene (reference sequence). Trimming took off 2 bases at V and 0 bases at J, with 11 bases between the two ends. The CDR3 spans 15 residues. The CDR3 sequence: CASSISGIYSYEQYF. The CDR3 DNA follows: TGTGCCAGTAGTATATCCGGGATCTACTCCTACGAGCAGTACTTC.

V is TRBV5-6 and J is TRBJ2-1; a weak D match, TRBD2 (6 bases). This CDR3 has 16 residues. The V end was cut by 0 bases, the J end by 3 bases, with 13 bases between. Per germline, CDR1 SGHDT and CDR2 YYEEEE. CDR3 in DNA: TGTGCCAGCAGCTTGGCCGGGGGATCCTACTACAATGAGCAGTTCTTC. This codes for CASSLAGGSYYNEQFF.

This clonotype was counted a single time. The chain uses TRBV7-6 and TRBJ2-1; TRBD2 might be the D (7 bases). The CDR3 length is 16 residues. Between the trimmed V and J ends, which lost 6 bases and 6 bases, there was a span of 21 bases. The V gene's germline CDR1 is SGHVS and CDR2 FNYEAQ. The CDR3 DNA sequence: TGTGCCAGCAGGGACCGGGCCGGGGGCGGGGGCAATGAGCAGTTCTTC. Translating gives CASRDRAGGGGNEQFF.

This clonotype showed up just a few times. The chain joins TRBV6-2 or TRBV6-3 to TRBJ2-3; D ambiguous. CDR3 size: 14 residues. Germline CDR1 is MNHEY and CDR2 is SVGEGT. The V end lost 5 bases, the J end lost 6 bases, and 15 bases lay between the germline ends. In nucleotides, the CDR3 is TGTGCCAGCAGTCCGAGTGGGCCCTTGGATACGCAGTATTTT. Its protein is CASSPSGPLDTQYF.

This clonotype was picked up a small number of times. At one of its ends the junction is not consistent with the germline gene, which may arise from a read error. This chain links TRBV7-7 with TRBJ2-1; D assignment may be TRBD1 or TRBD2 (5 bases each). CDR3 length: 15 amino acids. CDR1 and CDR2 from the germline V gene are SSHAT and FNYEAQ (reference sequence). The CDR3 loop is CASSFGPRGDNEQFF. DNA for the CDR3: TGTGCTAGCAGCTTCGGGCCAAGAGGGGACAATGAGCAGTTCTTC.

This clonotype was counted between two and nine times. The genes are TRBV5-1 and TRBJ1-4; D remains unclear. CDR3 size: 15 residues. CDR1 SGHRS and CDR2 YFSETQ come from the germline V gene. Trimming took off 1 base at V and 3 bases at J, with 10 bases between the two ends. Here the CDR3 reads CASSLYGESNEKLFF. CDR3 DNA sequence: TGCGCCAGCAGCTTGTATGGAGAGTCTAATGAAAAACTGTTTTTT.

The chain recombines TRBV4-1 with TRBJ1-6, with 7 bases that match TRBD1. V gave up 0 bases and J gave up 4 bases; unmatched junction bases: 3. Germline V gives CDR1 MGHRA, CDR2 YSYEKL. The length of the CDR3 is 16 residues. The CDR3: CASSQDEGAYNSPLHF. As DNA, the CDR3 is TGCGCCAGCAGCCAAGATGAGGGGGCATATAATTCACCCCTCCACTTT.

This clonotype was detected only a few times. The chain has TRBV7-4 and TRBJ1-3; TRBD1 might be the D (6 bases). With 5 bases removed from V and 0 bases from J, the gap between germline ends came to 11 bases. The CDR3 extends over 15 amino acids. Germline loops: CDR1 SGHVT, CDR2 SQSDAQ. CDR3 DNA: TGTGCCAGCAGCCCCGGGGGCTACTCTGGAAACACCATATATTTT. It specifies CASSPGGYSGNTIYF.

The sample holds a few counts of this clonotype. The genes are TRBV5-4 and TRBJ1-1, with D perhaps TRBD1 (6 bases). Trimming pared 0 bases from V and 11 bases from J, leaving 11 bases between. The CDR3 contains 12 residues. Germline V gene data show CDR1 as SGHNT and CDR2 as YYREEE (reference sequence). The CDR3 nucleotides read TGTGCCAGCAGCTTGGCAGGGGCTTTGGCTTTCTTT. Encoded protein: CASSLAGALAFF.